The rows below give T cell receptor beta chains drawn from one sample of a study of cytomegalovirus exposure and HLA in healthy donors. The method was immunoSEQ multiplex PCR; TCRdb's version includes in-frame clones alone and lacks a portion of them. Altogether about 220,000 clones are present, 82% being singletons, with the ten largest covering roughly 5%. The sequenced material came from PBMCs. The origin of the receptors is a woman aged 40 to 50 in good health and CMV-seropositive. Each CDR3 is given with its conserved first and last residue. The D gene is left open where the match is weak. The listing skips clone size in some rows; elsewhere it reads once, few, many or a size class.

D,size,J,V,DNA,CDR3
NA,NA,TRBJ2-2,TRBV7-6,TGTGCCAGCAGCCCTAGACTGCGAACGAACACCGGGGAGCTGTTTTTT,CASSPRLRTNTGELFF
NA,NA,TRBJ1-1,TRBV4-1,TGCGCCAGCAGCCAAGATGGCGGAAGGTACACTGAAGCTTTCTTT,CASSQDGGRYTEAFF
TRBD1,NA,TRBJ2-7,TRBV11-2,TGTGCCAGCAGCAAAACGGGACAGGGGGCTTTCGAGCAGTACTTC,CASSKTGQGAFEQYF
TRBD1,NA,TRBJ2-7,TRBV5-1,TGCGCCAGCAGCCCCGGGACAGGGGGCCTCGAGCAGTACTTC,CASSPGTGGLEQYF
TRBD1,NA,TRBJ1-4,TRBV15,TGTGCCACCAGCAGACAGGGGGCAGGTGAAAAACTGTTTTTT,CATSRQGAGEKLFF
NA,NA,TRBJ2-7,TRBV10-1,TGCGCCAGCAGTGAGGCGGTTTCCTACGAGCAGTACTTC,CASSEAVSYEQYF
NA,NA,TRBJ2-5,TRBV27,TGTGCCAGCAGTCGGTATTTGGGCGGGCCTAGGGAGACCCAGTACTTC,CASSRYLGGPRETQYF
NA,NA,TRBJ2-3,TRBV11-1,TGTGCCAGCAGCCCCGTCAGTTTGGGCACAGATACGCAGTATTTT,CASSPVSLGTDTQYF
TRBD1,NA,TRBJ1-5,TRBV19,TGTGCCACCAAAACCGGGACAGGGGGCTCGGGCAATCAGCCCCAGCATTTT,CATKTGTGGSGNQPQHF
NA,NA,TRBJ1-5,TRBV6-5,TGTGCCAGCAGTTGGACAGATAGCAATCAGCCCCAGCATTTT,CASSWTDSNQPQHF
TRBD1,NA,TRBJ1-2,TRBV6-6,TGTGCCAGCAGTTACTTCGGGACAGGAGATAACTATGGCTACACCTTC,CASSYFGTGDNYGYTF
NA,NA,TRBJ2-7,TRBV19,TGTGCCAGTAGCCGGGGATTGTACGAGCAGTACTTC,CASSRGLYEQYF
NA,once,TRBJ2-3,TRBV4-2,TGTGCCAGCAGCCCCGAAGCACAGGGCCCAGATACGCAGTATTTT,CASSPEAQGPDTQYF
NA,NA,TRBJ2-3,TRBV7-8,TGTGCCAGCATCGATGCAGGGATCGGGACAGATACGCAGTATTTT,CASIDAGIGTDTQYF
NA,NA,TRBJ1-4,TRBV7-9,TGTTCCAGCAGCTCAGAGGGCCTACTAGGTGAAAAACTGTTTTTT,CSSSSEGLLGEKLFF
NA,NA,TRBJ1-1,TRBV7-2,TGTGCCAGCAGCCGTTTCTCGACAGGCCTCCGGAACACTGAAGCTTTCTTT,CASSRFSTGLRNTEAFF